This entry describes one T cell receptor beta chain. The data were produced by immunoSEQ multiplex PCR, yet TCRdb's version contains in-frame clones alone and is incomplete. The data hold nearly 80,000 clones, with 85% to 95% observed a single time. With V trimmed by 7 bases and J by 10 bases, 12 bases remained unmatched. CDR1 and CDR2 from the germline V gene are SEHNR and FQNEAQ (reference sequence). The CDR3 loop spans 13 amino acids. The data stem from a study of technical replicates of blood from a handful of donors. V gene TRBV7-9 combines with J gene TRBJ2-7; 8 positions agree with TRBD1. The sample comprised T cells isolated from PBMCs. This TCR derives from a human donor in good health. The DNA for the CDR3 is TGTGCCAGCACCGTTGAGGACAGGGCCCCTCAGTACTTC. Residues: CASTVEDRAPQYF.